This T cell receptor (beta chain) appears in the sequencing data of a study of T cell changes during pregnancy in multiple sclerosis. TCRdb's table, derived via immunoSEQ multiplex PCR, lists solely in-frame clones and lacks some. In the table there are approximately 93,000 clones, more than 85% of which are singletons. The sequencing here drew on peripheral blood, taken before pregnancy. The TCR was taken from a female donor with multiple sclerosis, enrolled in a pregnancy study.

CDR3 protein: CASSLTGGTGYGYTF. CDR3 nucleotide sequence: TGCGCCAGCAGCTTGACGGGGGGCACAGGATATGGCTACACCTTC. The V and J genes are TRBV5-1 and TRBJ1-2, with D possibly TRBD1 on 6 matching bases. Trimming stripped 1 base from V and 5 bases from J, with 15 bases between. The CDR3 has 15 residues. Germline CDR1 is SGHRS and CDR2 is YFSETQ.